What follows is one TCR beta chain and its context. This specimen comes from a study of Graves' ophthalmopathy and Graves' hyperthyroidism. V shed 6 bases, J shed 2 bases, and the junction held 6 bases outside the gene matches. Germline CDR1 is MNHEY and CDR2 is SVGAGI. CDR3 length: 14 amino acids. RNA transcripts provided the template for amplifying TCR beta CDR3 regions. The authors performed first-round RT-PCR with HTBI primers and then a second-round multiplex PCR. TCRdb analysed the multiplex PCR reads with MiXCR anew, one entry per CDR3 protein. The data hold almost 750,000 distinct CDR3 sequences, with 40% observed a single time. Diagnosis relied on clinical symptoms, serum thyroxine, TRAb, thyroid ultrasound and orbital computed tomography.

This TCR derives from an adult man with Graves' ophthalmopathy. This chain links TRBV6-5 with TRBJ2-5, with TRBD1 matching over 7 bases. The sequenced sample was peripheral blood. CDR3 in DNA: TGTGCCAGCAGCTTCGGGACAGTTCAAGAGACCCAGTACTTC. Protein: CASSFGTVQETQYF.